The 15 T cell receptor beta chains reported below all come from one sample, sequenced in a study of blood T cells in healthy people across ages. Primed by a sample-barcoded 5' primer and a J-beta primer mix, a second PCR proceeded for about 7 to 12 cycles. Each CDR3 protein gets one entry after TCRdb re-called the 5' RACE reads with MiXCR. The sample contains under 950,000 distinct CDR3 sequences, around a fifth of which appear only once. Sequenced input: blood. Receptors were obtained from a man between 70 and 80 years old in good health.

The V gene is TRBV6-6, the J gene TRBJ2-5; D is uncertain. This CDR3 is built from 16 residues. V lost 6 bases, J lost 1 base, and 18 bases lay in between. The V gene's germline CDR1 is MNHNY and CDR2 SVGAGI (reference sequence). For the CDR3, the DNA is TGTGCCAGCAGCCCGCCCGGCGTTCAGGCCCAAGAGACCCAGTACTTC. It specifies CASSPPGVQAQETQYF.

Here the CDR3 reads CASRDPYREQTQYF. Written as DNA, the CDR3 is TGTGCCAGCAGGGACCCCTACAGGGAACAGACCCAGTACTTC. The chain couples TRBV6-1 to TRBJ2-5; maybe TRBD1 (6 bases). CDR3 length equals 14 residues. Germline CDR1 and CDR2: MNHNS and SASEGT. Trimming pared 6 bases from V and 6 bases from J, leaving 17 bases between.

Many counts were recorded for this clonotype. This chain connects TRBV20-1 to TRBJ2-3, with 7 bases aligning to TRBD2. V shed 3 bases and J 0 bases; nucleotides not matched to a gene: 6. Germline V gene sequence: CDR1 DFQATT, CDR2 SNEGSKA (reference sequence). The CDR3 sequence is 15 residues long. CDR3 in DNA: TGCAGTGCTAGTCCCCCACTAGCGAGCACAGATACGCAGTATTTT. This codes for CSASPPLASTDTQYF.

V is TRBV2 and J is TRBJ2-5; D is uncertain. The CDR3 loop spans 14 amino acids. Germline CDR1 SNHLY, CDR2 FYNNEI. The germline V and J ends were trimmed by 4 bases and 2 bases, with 11 bases remaining between them. CDR3 residues: CASSAPGVQETQYF. The CDR3 nucleotides read TGTGCCAGCAGTGCCCCCGGTGTGCAAGAGACCCAGTACTTC.

The chain combines TRBV7-2 with TRBJ2-7; 8 bases fit TRBD1. The CDR3 totals 12 residues. CDR1 and CDR2 from the germline V gene are SGHTA and FQGNSA. The V gene end was trimmed by 3 bases and the J gene end by 7 bases; junction bases not matched to a gene: 2. The CDR3 loop reads CASSFRQGEQYF. CDR3 DNA sequence: TGTGCCAGCAGCTTCCGACAGGGGGAGCAGTACTTC.

Turning to this clonotype: A read error is likely, as this CDR3 ends without the conserved phenylalanine or tryptophan. CDR3 loop: CASSLQTGGQGYTL. CDR3 in DNA: TGCGCCAGCAGCCTACAAACAGGGGGCCAGGGCTACACCCTC. The chain is built from TRBV4-3 and TRBJ1-2; TRBD1 matches at 9 bases. CDR3 length equals 14 residues. Germline values: CDR1 LGHNA, CDR2 YSLEER. The V gene end was trimmed by 4 bases and the J gene end by 8 bases; junction bases not matched to a gene: 8.

This clonotype was seen more than once but under ten times. The V call is TRBV10-3, the J call TRBJ2-5; TRBD1 matches 11 bases. CDR3 length equals 12 residues. CDR1 is ENHRY and CDR2 is SYGVKD in the germline V gene. The ends lost 8 bases at V and 5 bases at J; junction bases unmatched: 1. DNA of the CDR3: TGTGCCATCGGGACAGGGGGTGAGACCCAGTACTTC. Its translation is CAIGTGGETQYF.

This clonotype has a handful of counts. This chain uses TRBV13 with TRBJ1-1, with D perhaps TRBD1 (6 bases). The germline gives CDR1 PRHDT, CDR2 FYEKMQ (reference sequence). The CDR3 spans 17 residues. V was shortened by 5 bases and J by 4 bases, with 23 bases between the two germline ends. The CDR3 nucleotides are TGTGCCAGCAGCCCGACGACAGGCTACTTGGTGGGCACTGAAGCTTTCTTT. The encoded protein is CASSPTTGYLVGTEAFF.

The rearrangement links TRBV20-1 to TRBJ1-4; no clear D gene. Germline values: CDR1 DFQATT, CDR2 SNEGSKA (reference sequence). The length of the CDR3 is 14 residues. CDR3 coding DNA: TGCCGTCCAAGGGAGTGGATGTCTAATGAAAAACTGTTTTTT. Amino acids: CRPREWMSNEKLFF.

Comments on this clonotype: A much larger clone sits a single nucleotide away, making a read error possible. The rearrangement joins TRBV12-3 or TRBV12-4 to TRBJ1-3; 12 bases fit TRBD1. The CDR3 contains 19 residues. Here the CDR3 DNA reads TGTGCCAGCAGTTTAGCGCCGGGACAGGGGGCTTCTTTTGGAAACACCATGTATTTT. Amino acids: CASSLAPGQGASFGNTMYF.

V is TRBV5-4 and J is TRBJ1-1; D possibly corresponds to TRBD1 (6 bases). V shed 0 bases and J shed 6 bases, with 12 bases lying between them. This CDR3 contains 14 residues. CDR1 SGHNT and CDR2 YYREEE come from the germline V gene (reference sequence). The CDR3 loop is CASSLGGSGAEAFF. The CDR3 DNA reads TGTGCCAGCAGCTTGGGGGGATCAGGGGCTGAAGCTTTCTTT.

The chain is built from TRBV27 and TRBJ2-1; 13 nucleotides line up with TRBD2. The CDR3 covers 15 residues. CDR1 and CDR2 (germline): MNHEY, SMNVEV (reference sequence). The V gene end was trimmed by 6 bases and the J gene end by 9 bases; junction bases not matched to a gene: 8. CDR3 region: CASSPPGLAGLEQFF. DNA of the CDR3: TGTGCCAGCAGCCCACCGGGACTAGCGGGACTTGAGCAGTTCTTC.

This clonotype appeared a few times. This chain links TRBV12-3 or TRBV12-4 with TRBJ1-1, with 8 bases lining up with TRBD1. This CDR3 is built from 15 residues. V was clipped by 1 base and J by 4 bases; unmatched bases: 5. CDR3 residues: CASSLGFTGGTEAFF. CDR3 sequence (DNA): TGTGCCAGCAGTTTAGGCTTCACAGGGGGCACTGAAGCTTTCTTT.

This clonotype was picked up a small number of times. This chain links TRBV4-3 with TRBJ2-3; TRBD2 agrees at 8 bases. CDR1 is LGHNA, CDR2 YSLEER, per germline. Trimming took 0 bases from V and 6 from J; bases not matched to a gene: 11. This CDR3 is 17 amino acids long. The CDR3 here is CASSQDLSGRSEDTQYF. The DNA for the CDR3 is TGCGCCAGCAGCCAAGATCTAAGCGGGAGATCGGAGGATACGCAGTATTTT.

The chain couples TRBV29-1 to TRBJ2-5; 9 bases align to TRBD2. Germline trimming cut 8 bases from V and 1 base from J; bases unmatched to any gene: 5. The V gene's germline CDR1 is SQVTM and CDR2 ANQGSEA. The CDR3 consists of 13 residues. CDR3 amino acids: CSIGTSSQETQYF. In DNA, the CDR3 is TGCAGCATCGGGACTAGCAGCCAAGAGACCCAGTACTTC.